This TCR beta chain was obtained from a study of cytomegalovirus exposure and HLA in healthy donors. The PCR contained 60 Vbeta and 13 Jbeta primers. This table comes from immunoSEQ multiplex PCR, and its TCRdb copy is limited to in-frame clones, with some not included. This table holds about 60,000 clones, about 77% found once. Healthy donors of bone marrow made up the group. Regarding this clone: The antigen is unknown.

This CDR3 comprises 13 residues. CDR1 is MNHNY and CDR2 is SVGAGI in the germline V gene (reference sequence). Trimming removed 2 bases at V and 5 bases at J, with 9 bases between. Whole-study results and caveats: Overall, around 160 TCR beta chains were annotated as cytomegalovirus-associated. Prior analysis indicated that the majority of TCR beta V segments exhibited productivity approximately 90% or approximately 30% of the time. Cytomegalovirus status was reportedly diagnosed by the classifier with high sensitivity and specificity.

The receptor was derived from a female donor in good health and CMV-seronegative. The chain has TRBV6-6 and TRBJ1-2; no clear D gene. The sequenced sample was PBMCs. DNA for the CDR3: TGTGCCAGCAGTTACCGGAGGGAATATGGCTACACCTTC. This sequence encodes CASSYRREYGYTF.